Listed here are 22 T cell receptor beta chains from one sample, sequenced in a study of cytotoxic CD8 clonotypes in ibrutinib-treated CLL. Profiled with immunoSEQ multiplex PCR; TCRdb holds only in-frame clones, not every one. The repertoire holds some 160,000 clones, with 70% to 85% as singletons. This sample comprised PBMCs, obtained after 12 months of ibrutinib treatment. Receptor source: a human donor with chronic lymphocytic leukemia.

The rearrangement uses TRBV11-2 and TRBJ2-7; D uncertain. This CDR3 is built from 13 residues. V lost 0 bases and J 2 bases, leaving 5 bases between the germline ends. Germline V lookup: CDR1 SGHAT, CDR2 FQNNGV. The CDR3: CASSLDRTYEQYF. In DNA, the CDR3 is TGTGCCAGCAGCTTAGACCGGACCTACGAGCAGTACTTC.

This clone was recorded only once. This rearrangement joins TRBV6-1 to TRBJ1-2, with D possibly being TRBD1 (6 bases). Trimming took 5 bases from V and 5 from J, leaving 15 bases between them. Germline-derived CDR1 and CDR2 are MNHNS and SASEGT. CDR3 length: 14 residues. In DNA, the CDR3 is TGTGCCAGCAGTTGGGATCCGGGGGCGTATGGCTACACCTTC. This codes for CASSWDPGAYGYTF.

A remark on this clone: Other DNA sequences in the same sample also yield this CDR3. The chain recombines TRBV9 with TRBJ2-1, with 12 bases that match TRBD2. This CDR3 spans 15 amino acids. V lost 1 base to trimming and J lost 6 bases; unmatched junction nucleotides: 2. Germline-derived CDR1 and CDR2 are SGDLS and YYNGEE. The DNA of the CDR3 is TGTGCCAGCAGCGTACTAGCGGGAGGGCGCAATGAGCAGTTCTTC. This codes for CASSVLAGGRNEQFF.

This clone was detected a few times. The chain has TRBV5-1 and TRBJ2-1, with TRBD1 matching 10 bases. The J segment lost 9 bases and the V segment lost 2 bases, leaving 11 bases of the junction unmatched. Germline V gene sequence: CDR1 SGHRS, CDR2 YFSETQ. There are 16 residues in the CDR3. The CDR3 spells CASSFGSGTGVGEQFF. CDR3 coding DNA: TGCGCCAGCAGCTTCGGGTCCGGGACAGGGGTCGGTGAGCAGTTCTTC.

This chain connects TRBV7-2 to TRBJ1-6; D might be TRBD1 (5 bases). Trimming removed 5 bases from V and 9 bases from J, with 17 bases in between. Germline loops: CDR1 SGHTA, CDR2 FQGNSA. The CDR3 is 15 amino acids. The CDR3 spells CASSLVRGNGSPLHF. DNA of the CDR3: TGTGCCAGCAGCCTCGTTAGGGGAAACGGTTCACCCCTCCACTTT.

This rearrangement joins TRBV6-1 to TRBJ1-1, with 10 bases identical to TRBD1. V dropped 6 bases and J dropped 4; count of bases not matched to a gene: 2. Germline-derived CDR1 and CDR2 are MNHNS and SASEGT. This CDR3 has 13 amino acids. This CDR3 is CASRDRGLTEAFF. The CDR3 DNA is TGTGCCAGCAGAGACAGGGGGCTCACTGAAGCTTTCTTT.

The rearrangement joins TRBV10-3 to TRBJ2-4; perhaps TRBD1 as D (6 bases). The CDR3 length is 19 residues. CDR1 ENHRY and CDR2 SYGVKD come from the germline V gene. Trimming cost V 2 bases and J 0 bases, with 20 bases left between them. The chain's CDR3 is CAISEGTNSLNLAKNIQYF. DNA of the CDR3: TGTGCCATCAGTGAGGGGACAAACTCCCTCAACTTAGCCAAAAACATTCAGTACTTC.

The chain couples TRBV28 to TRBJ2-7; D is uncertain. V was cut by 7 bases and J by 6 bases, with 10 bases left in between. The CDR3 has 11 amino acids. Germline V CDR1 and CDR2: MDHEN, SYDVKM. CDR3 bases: TGTGCCAGCACTCGCTTATTCGAGCAGTACTTC. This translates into CASTRLFEQYF.

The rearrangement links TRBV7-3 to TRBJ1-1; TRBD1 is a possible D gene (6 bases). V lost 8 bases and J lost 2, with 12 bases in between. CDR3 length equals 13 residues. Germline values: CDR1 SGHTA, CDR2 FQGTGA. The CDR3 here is CASRTGPNTEAFF. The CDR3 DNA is TGTGCCAGCCGAACAGGGCCCAACACTGAAGCTTTCTTT.

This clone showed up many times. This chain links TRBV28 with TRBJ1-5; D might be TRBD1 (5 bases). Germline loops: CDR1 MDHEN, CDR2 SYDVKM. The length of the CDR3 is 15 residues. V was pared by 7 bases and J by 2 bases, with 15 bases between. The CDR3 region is CASTLMGGGNQPQHF. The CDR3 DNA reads TGTGCCAGCACCCTCATGGGGGGTGGCAATCAGCCCCAGCATTTT.

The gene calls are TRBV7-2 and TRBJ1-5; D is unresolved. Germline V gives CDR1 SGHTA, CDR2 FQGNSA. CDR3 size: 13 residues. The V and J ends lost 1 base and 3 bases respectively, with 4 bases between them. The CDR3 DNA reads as TGTGCCAGCAGCTTAGGCATCAATCAGCCCCAGCATTTT. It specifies CASSLGINQPQHF. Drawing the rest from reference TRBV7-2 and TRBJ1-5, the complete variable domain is GAGVSQSPSNKVTEKGKDVELRCDPISGHTALYWYRQSLGQGLEFLIYFQGNSAPDKSGLPSDRFSAERTGGSVSTLTIQRTQQEDSAVYLCASSLGINQPQHFGDGTRLSIL.

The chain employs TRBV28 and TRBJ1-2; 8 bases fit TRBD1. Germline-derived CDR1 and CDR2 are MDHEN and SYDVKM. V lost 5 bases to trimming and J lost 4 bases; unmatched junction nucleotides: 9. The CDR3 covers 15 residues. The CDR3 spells CASSRRTGRAYGYTF. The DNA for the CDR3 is TGTGCCAGCAGTCGCCGGACAGGGCGAGCCTATGGCTACACCTTC.

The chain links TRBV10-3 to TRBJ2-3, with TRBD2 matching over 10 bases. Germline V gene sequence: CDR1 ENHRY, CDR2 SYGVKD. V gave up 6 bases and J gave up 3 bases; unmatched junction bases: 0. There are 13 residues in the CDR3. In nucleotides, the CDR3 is TGTGCCATCAGGACTAGCGGGACAGATACGCAGTATTTT. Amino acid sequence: CAIRTSGTDTQYF.

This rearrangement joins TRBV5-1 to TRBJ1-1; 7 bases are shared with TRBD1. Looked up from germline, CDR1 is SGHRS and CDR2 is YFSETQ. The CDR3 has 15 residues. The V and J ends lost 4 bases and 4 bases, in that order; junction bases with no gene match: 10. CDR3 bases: TGCGCCAGCAGCCCGAGAACAGGGGATGTCACTGAAGCTTTCTTT. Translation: CASSPRTGDVTEAFF.

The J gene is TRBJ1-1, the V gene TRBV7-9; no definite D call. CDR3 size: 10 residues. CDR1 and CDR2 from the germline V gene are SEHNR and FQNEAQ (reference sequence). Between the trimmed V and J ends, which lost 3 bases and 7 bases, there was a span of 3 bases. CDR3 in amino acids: CASSFIEAFF. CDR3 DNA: TGTGCCAGCAGCTTTATTGAAGCTTTCTTT. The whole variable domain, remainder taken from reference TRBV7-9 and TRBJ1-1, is DTGVSQNPRHKITKRGQNVTFRCDPISEHNRLYWYRQTLGQGPEFLTYFQNEAQLEKSRLLSDRFSAERPKGSFSTLEIQRTEQGDSAMYLCASSFIEAFFGQGTRLTVV.

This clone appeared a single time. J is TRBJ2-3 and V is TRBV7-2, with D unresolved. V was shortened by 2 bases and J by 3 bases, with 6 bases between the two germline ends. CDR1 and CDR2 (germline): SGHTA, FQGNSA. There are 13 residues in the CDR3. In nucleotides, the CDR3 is TGTGCCAGCAGCTTATTTGCGACAGATACGCAGTATTTT. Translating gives CASSLFATDTQYF.

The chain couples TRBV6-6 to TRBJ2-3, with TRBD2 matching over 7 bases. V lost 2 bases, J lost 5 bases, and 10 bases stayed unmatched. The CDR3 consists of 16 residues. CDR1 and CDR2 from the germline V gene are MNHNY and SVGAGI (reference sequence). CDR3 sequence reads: CASSYGRGSTVDTQYF. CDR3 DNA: TGTGCCAGCAGTTACGGTCGCGGGAGCACGGTAGATACGCAGTATTTT.

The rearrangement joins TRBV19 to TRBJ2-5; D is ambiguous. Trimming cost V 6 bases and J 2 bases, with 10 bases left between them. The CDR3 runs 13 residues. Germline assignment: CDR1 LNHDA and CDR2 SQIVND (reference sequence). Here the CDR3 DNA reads TGTGCCAGTAGCGGTACGTCGCAAGAGACCCAGTACTTC. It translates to CASSGTSQETQYF. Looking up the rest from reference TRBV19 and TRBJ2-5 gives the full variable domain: DGGITQSPKYLFRKEGQNVTLSCEQNLNHDAMYWYRQDPGQGLRLIYYSQIVNDFQKGDIAEGYSVSREKKESFPLTVTSAQKNPTAFYLCASSGTSQETQYFGPGTRLLVL.

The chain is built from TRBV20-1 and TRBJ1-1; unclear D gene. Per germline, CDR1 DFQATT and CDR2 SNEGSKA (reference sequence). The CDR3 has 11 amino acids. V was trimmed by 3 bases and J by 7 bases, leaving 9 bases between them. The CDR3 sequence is CSASREFEAFF. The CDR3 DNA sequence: TGCAGTGCTAGTCGAGAATTTGAAGCTTTCTTT.

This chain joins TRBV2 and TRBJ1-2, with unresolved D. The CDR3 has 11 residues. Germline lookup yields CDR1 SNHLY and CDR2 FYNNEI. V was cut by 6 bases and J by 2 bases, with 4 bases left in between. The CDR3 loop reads CASRLNYGYTF. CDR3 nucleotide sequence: TGTGCCAGCAGGCTAAACTATGGCTACACCTTC.

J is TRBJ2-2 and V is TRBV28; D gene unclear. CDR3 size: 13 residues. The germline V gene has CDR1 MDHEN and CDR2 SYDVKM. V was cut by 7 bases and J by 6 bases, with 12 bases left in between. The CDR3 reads CASILGTAGELFF. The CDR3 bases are TGTGCCAGCATCCTTGGCACCGCCGGGGAGCTGTTTTTT.

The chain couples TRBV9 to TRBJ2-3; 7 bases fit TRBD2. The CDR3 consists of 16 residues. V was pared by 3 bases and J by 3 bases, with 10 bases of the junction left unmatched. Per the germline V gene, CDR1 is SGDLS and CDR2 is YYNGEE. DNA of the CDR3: TGTGCCAGCAGCGCCGGGGACTACCCCGTGACAGATACGCAGTATTTT. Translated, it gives CASSAGDYPVTDTQYF.